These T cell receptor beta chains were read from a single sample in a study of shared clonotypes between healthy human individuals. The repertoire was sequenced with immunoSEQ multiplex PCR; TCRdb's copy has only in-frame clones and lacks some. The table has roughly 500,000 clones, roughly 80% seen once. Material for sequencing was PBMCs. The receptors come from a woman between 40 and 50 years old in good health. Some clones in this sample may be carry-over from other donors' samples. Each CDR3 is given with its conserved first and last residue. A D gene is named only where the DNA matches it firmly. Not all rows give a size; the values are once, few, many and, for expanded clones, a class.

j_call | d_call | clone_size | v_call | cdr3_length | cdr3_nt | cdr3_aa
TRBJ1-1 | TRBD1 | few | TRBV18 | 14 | TGTGCCAGCTCATTCGGAACAGGGGGCACTGAAGCTTTCTTT | CASSFGTGGTEAFF
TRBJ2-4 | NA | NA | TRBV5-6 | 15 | TGTGCCAGCAGCTCCCTAGCGACAGCCAAAAACATTCAGTACTTC | CASSSLATAKNIQYF
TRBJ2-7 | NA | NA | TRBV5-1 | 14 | TGCGCCAGCAGCTTGACAGGGTCGGGCTACGAGCAGTACTTC | CASSLTGSGYEQYF
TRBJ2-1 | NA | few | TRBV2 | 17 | TGTGCCAGCAGTGGATTTGAGACACCGAGCTCCTACAATGAGCAGTTCTTC | CASSGFETPSSYNEQFF
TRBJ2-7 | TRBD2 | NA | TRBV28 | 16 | TGTGCCAGCAGTCCCGGGACTAGCGGGAGTTCCTACGAGCAGTACTTC | CASSPGTSGSSYEQYF
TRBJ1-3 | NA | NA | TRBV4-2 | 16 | TGTGCCAGCAGCCCCGGGAGAGGGGGTTACGGAAACACCATATATTTT | CASSPGRGGYGNTIYF
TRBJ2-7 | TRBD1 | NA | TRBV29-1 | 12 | TGCAGCGTAGCCACTGGGACAGCCGAGCAGTACTTC | CSVATGTAEQYF
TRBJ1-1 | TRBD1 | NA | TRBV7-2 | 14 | TGTGCCAGCAGCCCAGGACAGGGTGGCACTGAAGCTTTCTTT | CASSPGQGGTEAFF
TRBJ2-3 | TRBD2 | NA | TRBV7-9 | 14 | TGTGCCAGCAGCCCTAGCGGGAGCACAGATACGCAGTATTTT | CASSPSGSTDTQYF
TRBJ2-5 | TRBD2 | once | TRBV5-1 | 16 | TGCGCCAGCAGCTTGGAGGGGGGACTAGGCCGGGAGACCCAGTACTTC | CASSLEGGLGRETQYF
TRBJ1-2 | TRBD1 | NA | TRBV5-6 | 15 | TGTGCCAGCACTTCCGGGACAGGGGCGAACTATGGCTACACCTTC | CASTSGTGANYGYTF
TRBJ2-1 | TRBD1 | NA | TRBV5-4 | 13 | TGTGCCAGTGAGGGACAGGACTACAATGAGCAGTTCTTC | CASEGQDYNEQFF
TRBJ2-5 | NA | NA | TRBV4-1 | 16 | TGCGCCAGCAGCCAGATGGTTGGGGGAGGTCAAGAGACCCAGTACTTC | CASSQMVGGGQETQYF
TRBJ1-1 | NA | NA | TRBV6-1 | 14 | TGTGCCAGCAGTGATAATGGGGAGAACACTGAAGCTTTCTTT | CASSDNGENTEAFF
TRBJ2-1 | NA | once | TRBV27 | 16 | TGTGCCAGCAGTTATAGCGGCCTACACTCCTACAATGAGCAGTTCTTC | CASSYSGLHSYNEQFF
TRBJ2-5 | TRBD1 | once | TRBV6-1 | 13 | TGTGCCAGCAGTGAGACAGGGGTTGGGGTCCAGTACTTC | CASSETGVGVQYF
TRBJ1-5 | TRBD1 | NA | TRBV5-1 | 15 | TGCGCCAGCAGCTGGACAGGGTTGACCAATCAGCCCCAGCATTTT | CASSWTGLTNQPQHF
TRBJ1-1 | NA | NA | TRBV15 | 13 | TGTGCCACCAGCAGAGATAGGGGCTCCGAAGCTTTCTTT | CATSRDRGSEAFF
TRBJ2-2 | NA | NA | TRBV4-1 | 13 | TGCGCCAGCAGCCAACGGGTTGCTGGGGAGCTGTTTTTT | CASSQRVAGELFF
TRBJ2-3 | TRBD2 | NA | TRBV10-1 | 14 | TGCGCCAGCAGTGGGACTAGCGGCACAGATACGCAGTATTTT | CASSGTSGTDTQYF
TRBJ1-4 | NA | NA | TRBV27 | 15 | TGTGCCAGCAGTTCACGGGGAGGATGGGGTGAAAAACTGTTTTTT | CASSSRGGWGEKLFF
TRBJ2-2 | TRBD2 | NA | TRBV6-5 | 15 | TGTGCCAGCGCCCTACTAGCGGGAGGCCCCCCAGCGGTGTTTTTT | CASALLAGGPPAVFF
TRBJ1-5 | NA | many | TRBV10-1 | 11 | TGCGCCAGCAGTGGGGGACATACGTCGGATTTT | CASSGGHTSDF
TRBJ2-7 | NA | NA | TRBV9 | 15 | TGTGCCAGCAGCGCACGTGGAGAGGGTGCCTACGAGCAGTACTTC | CASSARGEGAYEQYF
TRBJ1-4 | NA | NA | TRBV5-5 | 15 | TGTGCCAGCACGGTAGGGGCCGGTTCTGGAGAAAAACTGTTTTTT | CASTVGAGSGEKLFF
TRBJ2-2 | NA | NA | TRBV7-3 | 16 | TGTGCCAGCAGCTTATCTGTGGGAGTGGGCACCGGGGAGCTGTTTTTT | CASSLSVGVGTGELFF
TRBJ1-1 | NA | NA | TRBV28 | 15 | TGTGCCAGCACCTCAAGGGTGGGGGTGGGCACTGAAGCTTTCTTT | CASTSRVGVGTEAFF
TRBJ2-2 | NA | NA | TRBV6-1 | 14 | TGTGCCAGCAGTTTTCCGGGGAACACCGGGGAGCTGTTTTTT | CASSFPGNTGELFF
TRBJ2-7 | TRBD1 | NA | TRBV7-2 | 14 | TGTGCCAGCAGCCGCGGACAGGGGGCCCACGAGCAGTACTTC | CASSRGQGAHEQYF
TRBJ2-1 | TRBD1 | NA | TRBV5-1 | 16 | TGCGCCAGCAGCTTCGACGGGACAGGGGCAGGCCCTCTTGAGTTCTTC | CASSFDGTGAGPLEFF
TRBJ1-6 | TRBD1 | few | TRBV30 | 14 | TGTGCCTGGAGTTACAGGGGAGTATATTCACCCCTCCACTTT | CAWSYRGVYSPLHF
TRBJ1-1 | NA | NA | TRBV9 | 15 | TGTGCCAGCAGCGCCCGGGACCCCGGTATCCCCGAAGCTTTCTTT | CASSARDPGIPEAFF
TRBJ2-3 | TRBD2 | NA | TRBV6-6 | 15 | TGTGCCAGCAGTTCTAGAGCGGGAGTACGAGATACGCAGTATTTT | CASSSRAGVRDTQYF
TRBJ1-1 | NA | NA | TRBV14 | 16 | TGTGCCAGCAGCCAAGGGGCAGGTAACATGAACACTGAAGCTTTCTTT | CASSQGAGNMNTEAFF
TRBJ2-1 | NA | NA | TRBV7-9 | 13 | TGTGCCAGCGGGCCGGAGGGTCCCAATGAGCAGTTCTTC | CASGPEGPNEQFF
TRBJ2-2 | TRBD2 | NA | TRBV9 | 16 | TGTGCCAGCAGCGCCGGACTAGCGGGTGGTGTCGGGGAGCTGTTTTTT | CASSAGLAGGVGELFF
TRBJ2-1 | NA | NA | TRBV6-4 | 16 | TGTGCCAGCAGTTACCCTCACGGAGGTTCCTACAATGAGCAGTTCTTC | CASSYPHGGSYNEQFF
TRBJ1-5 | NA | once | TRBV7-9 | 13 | TGTGCCAGCAGCTTAGCGCCAGATCAGCCCCAGCATTTT | CASSLAPDQPQHF
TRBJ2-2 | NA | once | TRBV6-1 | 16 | TGTGCCAGCAGTGAATCAGGACGGGGGAACACCGGGGAGCTGTTTTTT | CASSESGRGNTGELFF
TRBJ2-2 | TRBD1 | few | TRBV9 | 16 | TGTGCCAGCAGCCCGTCGGGACAGGGGGGGAACGGGGAGCTGTTTTTT | CASSPSGQGGNGELFF
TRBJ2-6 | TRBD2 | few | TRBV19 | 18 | TGTGCCAGTAGTGGAGGACTAGCGGGGCTCTCTGGGGCCAACGTCCTGACTTTC | CASSGGLAGLSGANVLTF
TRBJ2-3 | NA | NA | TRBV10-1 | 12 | TGCGCCAGCGGAGACAGCACAGATACGCAGTATTTT | CASGDSTDTQYF
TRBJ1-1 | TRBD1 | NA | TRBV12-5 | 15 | TGTGCTAGTGGTCCCGGGACAGGGCTCGTTGCTGAAGCTTTCTTT | CASGPGTGLVAEAFF
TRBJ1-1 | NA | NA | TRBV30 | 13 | TGTGCCTGGGTTACAGGTTGGGGGACTGAAGCTTTCTTT | CAWVTGWGTEAFF
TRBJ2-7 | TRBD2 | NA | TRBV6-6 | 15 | TGTGCCAGCAAGCGGACTAGCGGGAGGCCCCACGAGCAGTACTTC | CASKRTSGRPHEQYF
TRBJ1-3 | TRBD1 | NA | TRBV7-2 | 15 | TGTGCCAGCAGCTGGAGGACAGGATCTGGAAACACCATATATTTT | CASSWRTGSGNTIYF
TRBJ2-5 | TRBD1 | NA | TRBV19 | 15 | TGTGCCAGTAGTACGACAGGGGGCCTGGGAGAGACCCAGTACTTC | CASSTTGGLGETQYF
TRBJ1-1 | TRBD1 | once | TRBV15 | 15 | TGTGCCACCAGTAAATCGACAGGGTTGAACACTGAAGCTTTCTTT | CATSKSTGLNTEAFF
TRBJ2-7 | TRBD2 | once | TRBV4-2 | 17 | TGTGCCAGCAGCCAAGATCAGACGACTAGCGGGTACTACGAGCAGTACTTC | CASSQDQTTSGYYEQYF
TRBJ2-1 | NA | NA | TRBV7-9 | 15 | TGTGCCAGCAGCTTAAAGAGCGGAGGATACAATGAGCAGTTCTTC | CASSLKSGGYNEQFF
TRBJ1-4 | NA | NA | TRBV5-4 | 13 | TGTGCCAGCACCATCGGGGGTAATGAAAAACTGTTTTTT | CASTIGGNEKLFF
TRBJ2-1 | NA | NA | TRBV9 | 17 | TGTGCCAGCAGCGTAGCCCCGCGAGGGAGCTCCTACAATGAGCAGTTCTTC | CASSVAPRGSSYNEQFF
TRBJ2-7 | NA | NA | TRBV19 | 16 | TGTGCCAGTAGTATTGGGCAGGGTGCCCCTATCGGAGAGCAGTACTTC | CASSIGQGAPIGEQYF
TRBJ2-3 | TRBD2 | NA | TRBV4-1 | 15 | TGCGCCAGCAGCCAAAAGGGACTAGTTACAGATACGCAGTATTTT | CASSQKGLVTDTQYF
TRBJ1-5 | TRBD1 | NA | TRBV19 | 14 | TGTGCCAGTAGTAGGGACAGTCCCAATCAGCCCCAGCATTTT | CASSRDSPNQPQHF